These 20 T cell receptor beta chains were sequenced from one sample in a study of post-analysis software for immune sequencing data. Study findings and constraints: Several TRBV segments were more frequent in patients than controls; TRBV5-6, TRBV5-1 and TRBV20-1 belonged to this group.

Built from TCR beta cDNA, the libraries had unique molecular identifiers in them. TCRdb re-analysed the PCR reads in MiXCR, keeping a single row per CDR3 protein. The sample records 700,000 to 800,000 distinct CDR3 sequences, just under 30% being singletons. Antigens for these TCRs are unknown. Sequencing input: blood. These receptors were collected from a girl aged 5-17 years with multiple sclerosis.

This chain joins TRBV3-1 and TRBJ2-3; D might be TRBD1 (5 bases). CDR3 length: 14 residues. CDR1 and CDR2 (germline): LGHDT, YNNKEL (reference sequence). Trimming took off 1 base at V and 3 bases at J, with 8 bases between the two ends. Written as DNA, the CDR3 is TGTGCCAGCAGCCAAGGCAGGGCGACAGATACGCAGTATTTT. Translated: CASSQGRATDTQYF.

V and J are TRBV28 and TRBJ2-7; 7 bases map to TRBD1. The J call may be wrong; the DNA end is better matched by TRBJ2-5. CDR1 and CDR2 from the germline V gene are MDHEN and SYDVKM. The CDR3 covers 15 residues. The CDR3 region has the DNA TGTGCCAGCAGCTCGATCCTGACAGGGTGTCAGACCCAGTACTTC. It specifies CASSSILTGCQTQYF.

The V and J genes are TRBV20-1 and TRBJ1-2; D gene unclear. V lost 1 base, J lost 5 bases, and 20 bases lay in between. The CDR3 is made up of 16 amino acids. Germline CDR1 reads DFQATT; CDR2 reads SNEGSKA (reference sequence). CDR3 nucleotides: TGCAGTGCTAGAGCCCTACAGCTGCCCTTCACATATGGCTACACCTTC. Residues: CSARALQLPFTYGYTF.

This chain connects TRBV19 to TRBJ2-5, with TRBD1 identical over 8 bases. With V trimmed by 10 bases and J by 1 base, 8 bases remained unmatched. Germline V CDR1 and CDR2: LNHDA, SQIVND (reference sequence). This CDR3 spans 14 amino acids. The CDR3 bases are TGTGCCAATAGCCCGGGACAGGCCCAAGAGACCCAGTACTTC. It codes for CANSPGQAQETQYF.

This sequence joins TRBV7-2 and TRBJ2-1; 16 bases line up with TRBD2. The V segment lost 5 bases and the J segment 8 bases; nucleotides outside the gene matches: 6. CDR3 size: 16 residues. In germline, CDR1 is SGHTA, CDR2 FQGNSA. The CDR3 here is CASSPGTSGRGHEQFF. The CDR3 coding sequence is TGTGCCAGCAGCCCAGGGACTAGCGGGAGGGGGCATGAGCAGTTCTTC. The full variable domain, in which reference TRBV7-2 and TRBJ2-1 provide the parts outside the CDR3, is GAGVSQSPSNKVTEKGKDVELRCDPISGHTALYWYRQSLGQGLEFLIYFQGNSAPDKSGLPSDRFSAERTGGSVSTLTIQRTQQEDSAVYLCASSPGTSGRGHEQFFGPGTRLTVL.

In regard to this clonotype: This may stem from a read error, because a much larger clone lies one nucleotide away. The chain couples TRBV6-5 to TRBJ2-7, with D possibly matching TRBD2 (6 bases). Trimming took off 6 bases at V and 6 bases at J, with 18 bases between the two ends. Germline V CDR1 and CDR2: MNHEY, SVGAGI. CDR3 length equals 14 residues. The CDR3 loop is CASRAFRENCEQYF. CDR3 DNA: TGTGCCAGCAGAGCCTTTCGGGAGAACTGCGAGCAGTACTTC.

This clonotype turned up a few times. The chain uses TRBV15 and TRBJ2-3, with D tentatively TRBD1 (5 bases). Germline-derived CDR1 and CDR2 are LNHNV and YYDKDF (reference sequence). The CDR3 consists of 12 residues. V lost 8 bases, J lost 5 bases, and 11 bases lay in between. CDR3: CATSTRVDTQYF. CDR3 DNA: TGTGCCACCTCAACCAGGGTAGATACGCAGTATTTT.

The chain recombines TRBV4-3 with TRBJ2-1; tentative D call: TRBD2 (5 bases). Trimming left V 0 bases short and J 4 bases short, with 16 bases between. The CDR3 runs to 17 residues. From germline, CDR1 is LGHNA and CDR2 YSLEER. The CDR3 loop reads CASSQDRVGAEYNEQFF. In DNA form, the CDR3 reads TGCGCCAGCAGCCAAGATCGGGTGGGAGCGGAATACAATGAGCAGTTCTTC.

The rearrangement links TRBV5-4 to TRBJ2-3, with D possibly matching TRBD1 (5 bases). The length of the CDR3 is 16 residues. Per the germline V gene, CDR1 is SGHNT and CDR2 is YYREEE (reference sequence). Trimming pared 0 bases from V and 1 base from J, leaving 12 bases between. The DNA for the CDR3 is TGTGCCAGCAGCTTGGGTTCGGACATTCGCACAGATACGCAGTATTTT. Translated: CASSLGSDIRTDTQYF.

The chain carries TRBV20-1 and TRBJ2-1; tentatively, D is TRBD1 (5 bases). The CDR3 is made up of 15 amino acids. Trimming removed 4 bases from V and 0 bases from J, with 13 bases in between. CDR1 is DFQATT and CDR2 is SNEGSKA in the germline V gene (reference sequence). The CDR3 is CSAIGATSSYNEQFF. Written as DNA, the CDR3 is TGCAGTGCTATAGGGGCTACAAGCTCCTACAATGAGCAGTTCTTC.

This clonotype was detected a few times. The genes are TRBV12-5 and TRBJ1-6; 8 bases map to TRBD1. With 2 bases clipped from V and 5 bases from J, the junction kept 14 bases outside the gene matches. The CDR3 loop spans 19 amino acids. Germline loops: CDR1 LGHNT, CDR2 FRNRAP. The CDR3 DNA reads TGTGCTAGTGGTTTGCCGTTGGACAGGGACCCTTCAAATAATTCACCCCTCCACTTT. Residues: CASGLPLDRDPSNNSPLHF.

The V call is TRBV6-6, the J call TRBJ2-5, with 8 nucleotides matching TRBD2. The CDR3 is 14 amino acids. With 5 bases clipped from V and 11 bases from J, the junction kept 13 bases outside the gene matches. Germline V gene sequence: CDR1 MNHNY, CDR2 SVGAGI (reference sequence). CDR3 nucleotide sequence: TGTGCCAGCAGTCCGGGACTAGGATCCTGGGAGCAGTACTTC. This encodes CASSPGLGSWEQYF.

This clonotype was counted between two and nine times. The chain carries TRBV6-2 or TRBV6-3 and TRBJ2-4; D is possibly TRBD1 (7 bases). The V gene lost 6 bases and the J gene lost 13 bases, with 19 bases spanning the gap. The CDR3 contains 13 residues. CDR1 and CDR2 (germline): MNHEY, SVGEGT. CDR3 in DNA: TGTGCCAGCAGCCAAACACAGGGGACTGAGCAGTACTTC. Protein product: CASSQTQGTEQYF.

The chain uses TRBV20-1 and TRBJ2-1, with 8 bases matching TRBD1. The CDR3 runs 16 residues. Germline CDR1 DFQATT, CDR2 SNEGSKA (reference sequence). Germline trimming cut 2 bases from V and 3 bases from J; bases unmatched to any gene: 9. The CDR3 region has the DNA TGCAGTGCTAGATCTATGGGGACAGGTGACTACAATGAGCAGTTCTTC. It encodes CSARSMGTGDYNEQFF.

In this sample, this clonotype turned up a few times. CDR3 in DNA: TGTGCCAGCAGTTATGGTGACGGTAGCTCCTACGAGCAGTACTTC. Translating it yields CASSYGDGSSYEQYF. This chain joins TRBV6-2 or TRBV6-3 and TRBJ2-7; the D is unclear. Germline V CDR1 and CDR2: MNHEY, SVGEGT. The CDR3 extends over 15 amino acids. Trimming took off 3 bases at V and 0 bases at J, with 12 bases between the two ends.

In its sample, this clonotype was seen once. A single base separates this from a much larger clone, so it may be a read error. The CDR3, as DNA: TGTGTCACCAGCCGGGACAGGGGCTACGAGCAGTACTTC. Translating gives CVTSRDRGYEQYF. The chain carries TRBV15 and TRBJ2-7; 10 bases map to TRBD1. From germline, CDR1 is LNHNV and CDR2 YYDKDF (reference sequence). The CDR3 extends over 13 amino acids.

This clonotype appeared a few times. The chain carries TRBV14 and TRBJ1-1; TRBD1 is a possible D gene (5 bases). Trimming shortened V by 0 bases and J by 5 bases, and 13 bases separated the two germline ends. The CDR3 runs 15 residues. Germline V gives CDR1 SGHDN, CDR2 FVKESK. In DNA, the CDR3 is TGTGCCAGCAGCCAAGATGTGGGGGTGGCGACTGAAGCTTTCTTT. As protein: CASSQDVGVATEAFF. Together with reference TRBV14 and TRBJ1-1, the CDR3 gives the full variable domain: EAGVTQFPSHSVIEKGQTVTLRCDPISGHDNLYWYRRVMGKEIKFLLHFVKESKQDESGMPNNRFLAERTGGTYSTLKVQPAELEDSGVYFCASSQDVGVATEAFFGQGTRLTVV.

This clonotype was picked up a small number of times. The CDR3 is CAVPSGGTGSVNEQFF. The DNA of the CDR3 is TGTGCCGTCCCGTCGGGGGGAACGGGTTCAGTCAATGAGCAGTTCTTC. The chain is built from TRBV28 and TRBJ2-1; 7 positions match TRBD2. Germline CDR1 and CDR2: MDHEN and SYDVKM. The CDR3 totals 16 residues. J gave up 6 bases and V 11 bases, and 19 bases lay outside the gene matches.

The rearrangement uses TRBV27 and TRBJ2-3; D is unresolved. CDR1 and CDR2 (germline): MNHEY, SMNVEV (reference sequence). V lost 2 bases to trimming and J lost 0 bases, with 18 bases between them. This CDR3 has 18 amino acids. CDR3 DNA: TGTGCCAGCAGTTTAATCCGCCATCCCCTATCTAGCACAGATACGCAGTATTTT. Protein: CASSLIRHPLSSTDTQYF.

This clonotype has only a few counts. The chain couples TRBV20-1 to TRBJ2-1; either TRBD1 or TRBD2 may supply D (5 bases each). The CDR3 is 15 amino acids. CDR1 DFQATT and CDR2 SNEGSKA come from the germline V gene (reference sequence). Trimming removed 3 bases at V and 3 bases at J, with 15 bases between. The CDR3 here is CSASTGLRDYNEQFF. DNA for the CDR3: TGCAGTGCTAGTACAGGACTCCGAGACTACAATGAGCAGTTCTTC.